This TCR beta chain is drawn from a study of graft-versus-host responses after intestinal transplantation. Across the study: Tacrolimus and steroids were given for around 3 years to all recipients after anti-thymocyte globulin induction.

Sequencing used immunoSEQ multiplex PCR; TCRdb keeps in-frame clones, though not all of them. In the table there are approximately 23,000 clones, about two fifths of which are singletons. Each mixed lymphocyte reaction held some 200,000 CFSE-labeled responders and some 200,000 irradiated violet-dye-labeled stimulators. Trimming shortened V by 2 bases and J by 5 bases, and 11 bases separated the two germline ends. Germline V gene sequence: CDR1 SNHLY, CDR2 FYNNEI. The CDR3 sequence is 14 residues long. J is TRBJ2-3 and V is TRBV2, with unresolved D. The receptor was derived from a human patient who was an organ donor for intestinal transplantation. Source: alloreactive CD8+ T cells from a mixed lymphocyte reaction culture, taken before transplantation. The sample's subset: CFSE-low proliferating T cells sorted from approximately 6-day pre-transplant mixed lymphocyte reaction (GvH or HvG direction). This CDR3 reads CASSEISNRDTQYF. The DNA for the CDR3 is TGTGCCAGCAGTGAAATCTCTAACCGAGATACGCAGTATTTT.